This T cell receptor (beta chain) was observed in a study of blood T cell repertoires in COVID-19. The CDR3 consists of 13 residues. Trimming left V 1 base short and J 7 bases short, with 8 bases between. In germline, CDR1 is SEHNR, CDR2 FQNEAQ (reference sequence). Clones were sequenced by immunoSEQ multiplex PCR, and TCRdb holds only the in-frame ones, with some missing. Among about 300,000 clones, about 83% were seen once, and the ten largest hold 1% to 1.5%. The J gene is TRBJ1-3, the V gene TRBV7-9, with D unresolved. The sample was peripheral blood. The receptor's source is a woman aged 50 to 65 with acute or convalescent COVID-19. DNA for the CDR3: TGTGCCAGCAGCTTAGTATCGGGGAACACCATATATTTT. This encodes CASSLVSGNTIYF. Combining the CDR3 with reference TRBV7-9 and TRBJ1-3 gives the whole variable domain DTGVSQNPRHKITKRGQNVTFRCDPISEHNRLYWYRQTLGQGPEFLTYFQNEAQLEKSRLLSDRFSAERPKGSFSTLEIQRTEQGDSAMYLCASSLVSGNTIYFGEGSWLTVV.